This TCR beta chain was found in a study of beta chain features in type 1 diabetes. Study overall: Sorted cells numbering 107,917,701 were examined across all samples. General study results and limits: Researchers report that Type 1 diabetes patients had moderately but significantly shorter TCRB CDR3s across all four CD4+ subsets. Sequencing used cDNA, and cells with high TCR expression could therefore be over-represented. With patients and controls alike, PCR might favor shorter templates to an equal degree.

With 5 bases removed from V and 6 bases from J, the gap between germline ends came to 17 bases. This CDR3 comprises 15 residues. The V gene's germline CDR1 is SGHTA and CDR2 FQGNSA. With regard to this clone: What it binds is not known.

The investigators reverse transcribed all of the isolated RNA, so they sequenced expressed TCRB transcripts. Assay used: immunoSEQ multiplex PCR; TCRdb lists only in-frame clones, some missing. This table holds about 240,000 clones, approximately 14% found once. This clonotype was obtained from a man younger than 45 with type 1 diabetes. The sequenced sample was naive CD4+ T cells from blood. The chain employs TRBV7-2 and TRBJ2-4, with D tentatively TRBD1 (5 bases). In DNA form, the CDR3 reads TGTGCCAGCAGCCCCGTGATTGGACACCGAAACATTCAGTACTTC. Encoded protein: CASSPVIGHRNIQYF. Full variable domain (outside the CDR3, taken from reference TRBV7-2 and TRBJ2-4): GAGVSQSPSNKVTEKGKDVELRCDPISGHTALYWYRQSLGQGLEFLIYFQGNSAPDKSGLPSDRFSAERTGGSVSTLTIQRTQQEDSAVYLCASSPVIGHRNIQYFGAGTRLSVL.